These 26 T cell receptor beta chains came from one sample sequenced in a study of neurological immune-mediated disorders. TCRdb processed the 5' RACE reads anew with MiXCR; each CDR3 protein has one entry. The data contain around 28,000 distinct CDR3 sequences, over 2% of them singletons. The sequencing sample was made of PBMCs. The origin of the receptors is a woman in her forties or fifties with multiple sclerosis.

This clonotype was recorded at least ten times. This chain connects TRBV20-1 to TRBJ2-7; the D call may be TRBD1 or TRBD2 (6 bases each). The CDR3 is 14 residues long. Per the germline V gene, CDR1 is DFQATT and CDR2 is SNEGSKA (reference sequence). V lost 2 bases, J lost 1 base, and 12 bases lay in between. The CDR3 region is CSARKTGGSYEQYF. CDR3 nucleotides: TGCAGTGCTAGAAAGACAGGAGGGTCCTACGAGCAGTACTTC.

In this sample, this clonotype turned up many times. Here the CDR3 reads CASSYPKDFRPQWEQFF. The CDR3 coding sequence is TGTGCCAGCAGTTACCCGAAGGACTTCCGTCCCCAATGGGAGCAGTTCTTC. The chain couples TRBV6-2 or TRBV6-3 to TRBJ2-1, with D possibly matching TRBD2 (5 bases). There are 17 residues in the CDR3. CDR1 is MNHEY and CDR2 is SVGEGT in the germline V gene. The V and J ends lost 2 bases and 10 bases respectively, with 24 bases between them.

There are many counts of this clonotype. The DNA for the CDR3 is TGCAGCGTTGATGAGGGCGGGATGGGGGAGACCCAGTACTTC. It translates to CSVDEGGMGETQYF. The chain couples TRBV29-1 to TRBJ2-5, with D perhaps matching TRBD2 (6 bases). Germline CDR1 reads SQVTM; CDR2 reads ANQGSEA. Trimming stripped 3 bases from V and 5 bases from J, with 16 bases between. There are 14 residues in the CDR3.

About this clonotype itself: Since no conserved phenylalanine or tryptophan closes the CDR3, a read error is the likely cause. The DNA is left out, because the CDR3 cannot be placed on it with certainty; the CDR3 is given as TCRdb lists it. CDR3 loop: CSARLRLARQETQYN. The V gene is TRBV20-1, the J gene TRBJ2-5; TRBD2 reflects the table's D call only, with no check against the DNA. Termini included, the CDR3 measures 15 amino acids. From germline, CDR1 is DFQATT and CDR2 SNEGSKA (reference sequence).

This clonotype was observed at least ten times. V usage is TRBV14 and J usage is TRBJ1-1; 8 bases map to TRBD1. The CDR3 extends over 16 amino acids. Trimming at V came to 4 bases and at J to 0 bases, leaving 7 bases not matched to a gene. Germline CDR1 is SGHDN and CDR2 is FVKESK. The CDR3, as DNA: TGTGCCAGCAGCCCGCGACAGGGGACAATGAACACTGAAGCTTTCTTT. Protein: CASSPRQGTMNTEAFF. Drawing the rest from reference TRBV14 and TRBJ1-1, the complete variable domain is EAGVTQFPSHSVIEKGQTVTLRCDPISGHDNLYWYRRVMGKEIKFLLHFVKESKQDESGMPNNRFLAERTGGTYSTLKVQPAELEDSGVYFCASSPRQGTMNTEAFFGQGTRLTVV.

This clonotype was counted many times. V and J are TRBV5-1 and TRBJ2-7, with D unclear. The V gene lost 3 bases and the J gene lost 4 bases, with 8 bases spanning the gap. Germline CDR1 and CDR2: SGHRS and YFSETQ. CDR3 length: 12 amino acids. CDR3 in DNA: TGCGCCAGCAGCTCCAGTTTTTACGAGCAGTACTTC. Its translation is CASSSSFYEQYF.

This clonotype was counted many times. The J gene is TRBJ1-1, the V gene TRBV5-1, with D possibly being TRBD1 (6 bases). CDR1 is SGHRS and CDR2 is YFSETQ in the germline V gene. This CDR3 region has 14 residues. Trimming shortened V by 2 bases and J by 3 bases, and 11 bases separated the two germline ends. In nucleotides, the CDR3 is TGCGCCAGCAGCTTACAGGGAGGGGACACTGAAGCTTTCTTT. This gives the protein CASSLQGGDTEAFF.

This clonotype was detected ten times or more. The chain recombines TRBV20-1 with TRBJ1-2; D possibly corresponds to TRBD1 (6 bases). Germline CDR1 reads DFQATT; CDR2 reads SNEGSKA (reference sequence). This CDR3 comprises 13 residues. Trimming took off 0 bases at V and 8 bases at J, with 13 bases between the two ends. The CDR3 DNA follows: TGCAGTGCTAGAGAAGCACAGGGCGGCGGCTACACCTTC. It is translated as CSAREAQGGGYTF.

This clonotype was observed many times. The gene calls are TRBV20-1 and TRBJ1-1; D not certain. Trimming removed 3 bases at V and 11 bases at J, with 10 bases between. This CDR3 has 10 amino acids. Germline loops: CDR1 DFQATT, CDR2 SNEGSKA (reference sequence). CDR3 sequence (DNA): TGCAGTGCTAGTTACGGGAGGGCTTTCTTT. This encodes CSASYGRAFF.

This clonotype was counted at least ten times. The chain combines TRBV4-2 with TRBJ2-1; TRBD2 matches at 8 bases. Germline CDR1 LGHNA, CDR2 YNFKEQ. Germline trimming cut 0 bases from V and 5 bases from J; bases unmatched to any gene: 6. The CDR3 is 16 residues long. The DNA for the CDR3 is TGTGCCAGCAGCCAAGAATTTCTAGCGGGCCACAATGAGCAGTTCTTC. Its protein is CASSQEFLAGHNEQFF.

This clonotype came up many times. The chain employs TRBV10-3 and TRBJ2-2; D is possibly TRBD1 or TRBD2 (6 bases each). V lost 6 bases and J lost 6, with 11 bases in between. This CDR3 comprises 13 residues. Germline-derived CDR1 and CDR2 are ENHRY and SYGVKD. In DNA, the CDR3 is TGTGCCATCAGGAGGGGGGCACCCGGGGAGCTGTTTTTT. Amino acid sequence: CAIRRGAPGELFF.

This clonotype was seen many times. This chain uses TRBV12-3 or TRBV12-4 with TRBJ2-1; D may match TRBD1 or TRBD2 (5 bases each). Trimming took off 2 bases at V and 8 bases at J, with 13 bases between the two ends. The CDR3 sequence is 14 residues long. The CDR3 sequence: CASSLRDLGDEQFF. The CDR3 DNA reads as TGTGCCAGCAGTTTACGGGACCTAGGTGATGAGCAGTTCTTC.

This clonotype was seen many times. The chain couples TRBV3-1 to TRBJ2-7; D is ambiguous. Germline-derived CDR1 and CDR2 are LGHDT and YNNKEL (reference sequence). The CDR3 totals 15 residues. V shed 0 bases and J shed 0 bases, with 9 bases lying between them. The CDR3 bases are TGTGCCAGCAGCCAAGATCCAACTTCCTCCTACGAGCAGTACTTC. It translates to CASSQDPTSSYEQYF.

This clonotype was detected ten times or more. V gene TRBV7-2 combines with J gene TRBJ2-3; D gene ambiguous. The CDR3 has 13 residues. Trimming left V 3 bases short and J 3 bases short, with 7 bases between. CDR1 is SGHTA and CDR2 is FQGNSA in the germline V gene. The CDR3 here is CASSFGVTDTQYF. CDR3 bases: TGTGCCAGCAGCTTCGGAGTGACAGATACGCAGTATTTT.

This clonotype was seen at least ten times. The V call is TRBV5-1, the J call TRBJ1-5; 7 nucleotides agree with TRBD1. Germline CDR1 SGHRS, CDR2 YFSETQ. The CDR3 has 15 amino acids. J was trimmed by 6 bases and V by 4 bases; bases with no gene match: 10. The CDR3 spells CASSPQTGEGQPQHF. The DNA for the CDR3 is TGCGCCAGCAGCCCTCAAACAGGGGAGGGTCAGCCCCAGCATTTT.

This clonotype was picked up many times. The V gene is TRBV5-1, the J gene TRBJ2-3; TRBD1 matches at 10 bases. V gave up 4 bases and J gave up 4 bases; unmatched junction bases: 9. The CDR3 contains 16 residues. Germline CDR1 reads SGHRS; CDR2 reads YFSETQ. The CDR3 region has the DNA TGCGCCAGCAGCACCAGGACAGGGGGAATCGCAGATACGCAGTATTTT. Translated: CASSTRTGGIADTQYF. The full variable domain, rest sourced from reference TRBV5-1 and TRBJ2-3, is KAGVTQTPRYLIKTRGQQVTLSCSPISGHRSVSWYQQTPGQGLQFLFEYFSETQRNKGNFPGRFSGRQFSNSRSEMNVSTLELGDSALYLCASSTRTGGIADTQYFGPGTRLTVL.

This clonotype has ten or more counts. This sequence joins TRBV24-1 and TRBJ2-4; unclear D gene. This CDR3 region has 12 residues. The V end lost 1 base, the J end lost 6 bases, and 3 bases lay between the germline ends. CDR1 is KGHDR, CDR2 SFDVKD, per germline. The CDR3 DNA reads TGTGCCACCAGTGATTTAGGAAACATTCAGTACTTC. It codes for CATSDLGNIQYF.

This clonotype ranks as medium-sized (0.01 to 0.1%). DNA for the CDR3: TGTGCCAGCACCGAAAGAGACAGGGCGAACACTGAAGCTTTCTTT. This encodes CASTERDRANTEAFF. This chain joins TRBV2 and TRBJ1-1, with 7 bases identical to TRBD1. V shed 7 bases and J 1 base; nucleotides not matched to a gene: 9. Germline V CDR1 and CDR2: SNHLY, FYNNEI. The CDR3 length is 15 residues.

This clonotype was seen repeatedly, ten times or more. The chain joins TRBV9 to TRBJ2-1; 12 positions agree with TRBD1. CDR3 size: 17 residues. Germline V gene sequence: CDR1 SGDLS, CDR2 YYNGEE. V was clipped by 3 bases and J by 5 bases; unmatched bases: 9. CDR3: CASSERGQGAWDNEQFF. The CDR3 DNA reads TGTGCCAGCAGCGAGAGGGGACAGGGGGCCTGGGACAATGAGCAGTTCTTC.

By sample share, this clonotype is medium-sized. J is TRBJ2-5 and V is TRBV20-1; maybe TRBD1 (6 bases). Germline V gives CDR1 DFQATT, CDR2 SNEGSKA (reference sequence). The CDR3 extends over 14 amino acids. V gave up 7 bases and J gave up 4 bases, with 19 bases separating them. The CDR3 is CSVSRDTGRETQYF. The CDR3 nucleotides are TGCAGTGTCTCCCGGGACACAGGAAGAGAGACCCAGTACTTC.

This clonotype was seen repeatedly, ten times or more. CDR3 amino acids: CASSLGQTYTEAFF. Written as DNA, the CDR3 is TGCGCCAGCAGCTTGGGACAGACGTACACTGAAGCTTTCTTT. This chain joins TRBV5-1 and TRBJ1-1; D possibly corresponds to TRBD1 (5 bases). In germline, CDR1 is SGHRS, CDR2 YFSETQ. This CDR3 contains 14 residues. The germline V and J ends were trimmed by 0 bases and 3 bases, with 9 bases remaining between them.

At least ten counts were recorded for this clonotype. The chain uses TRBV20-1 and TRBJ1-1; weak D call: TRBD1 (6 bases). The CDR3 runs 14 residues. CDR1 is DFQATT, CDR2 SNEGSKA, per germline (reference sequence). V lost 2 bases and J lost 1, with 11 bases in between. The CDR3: CSARRTGRNTEAFF. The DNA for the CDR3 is TGCAGTGCTAGACGAACAGGGAGGAACACTGAAGCTTTCTTT.

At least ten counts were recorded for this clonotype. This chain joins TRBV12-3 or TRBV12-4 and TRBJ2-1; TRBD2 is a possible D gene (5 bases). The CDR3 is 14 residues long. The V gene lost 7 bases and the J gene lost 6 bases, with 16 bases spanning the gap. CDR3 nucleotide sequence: TGTGCCAGCACCTTGTCTAGCTCCCTCAATGAGCAGTTCTTC. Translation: CASTLSSSLNEQFF.

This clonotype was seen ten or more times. The CDR3 coding sequence is TGTGCCAGCAGTTTAGGTCTTGGCTACACCTTC. Protein: CASSLGLGYTF. This chain connects TRBV12-3 or TRBV12-4 to TRBJ1-2; D gene ambiguous. The V gene lost 1 base and the J gene lost 7 bases, with 4 bases spanning the gap. The CDR3 runs to 11 residues.

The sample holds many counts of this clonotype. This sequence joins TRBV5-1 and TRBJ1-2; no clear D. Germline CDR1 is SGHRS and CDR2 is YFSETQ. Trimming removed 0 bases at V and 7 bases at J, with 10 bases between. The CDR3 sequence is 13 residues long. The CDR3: CASSLVEASGYTF. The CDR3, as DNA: TGCGCCAGCAGCTTGGTGGAAGCCAGTGGCTACACCTTC.

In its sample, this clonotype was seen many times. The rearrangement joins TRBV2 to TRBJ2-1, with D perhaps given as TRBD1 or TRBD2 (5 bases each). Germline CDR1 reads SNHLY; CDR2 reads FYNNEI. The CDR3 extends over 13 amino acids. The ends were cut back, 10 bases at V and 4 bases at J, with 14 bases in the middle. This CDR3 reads CATRDGYYNEQFF. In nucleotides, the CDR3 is TGTGCCACCCGGGACGGATATTACAATGAGCAGTTCTTC.